Sequencing of this TCR beta chain was carried out in a study of CD8+CD57+ T cells in acquired aplastic anemia. Note on this clonotype: Because it lacks the conserved phenylalanine or tryptophan at the end, this CDR3 is likely a read error. Because the CDR3's place on the DNA is in doubt, the DNA is left out and the CDR3 is given as listed by TCRdb.

The CDR3 spans 12 amino acids, including both terminal residues. From germline, CDR1 is SGHTA and CDR2 FQGTGA. An expansion of CD8+CD57+ cells by flow cytometry had been shown in patients chosen for sequencing. CDR3 and TCR beta VDJ profiling relied on genomic DNA as the template. A single record per CDR3 protein comes from TCRdb applying MiXCR to the reads. The sample contains hundreds of thousands of distinct CDR3 sequences, roughly 82% of which appear only once. Sequenced input: sorted CD4+, CD8+, or CD8+CD57+ T cells (not recorded which) from PBMCs. This receptor was obtained from a human donor with aplastic anemia. This sequence joins TRBV7-3 and TRBJ2-4. The CDR3 loop is CASGGAGNTQSL.